This T cell receptor beta chain derives from a study of patients and donors after allogeneic stem cell transplantation. Germline-derived CDR1 and CDR2 are SGHDT and YYEEEE. There are 13 residues in the CDR3. Deletions cut 2 bases from V and 4 bases from J, with 7 bases between. Each CDR3 protein gets one entry after TCRdb re-called the RT-PCR reads with MiXCR. The sample contains some 880,000 distinct CDR3 sequences, approximately 19% of which appear only once. The table lists this clonotype with many counts. Sequencing used blood, either unsorted or a sorted T cell fraction (not recorded which). The chain employs TRBV5-6 and TRBJ2-1; D remains unclear. The clonotype comes from a human donor who was either an allogeneic HSCT recipient or a stem cell or donor lymphocyte infusion donor (not recorded which). It is not recorded whose cells these are; they may come from a transplant donor. CDR3 residues: CASSLARYNEQFF. The DNA for the CDR3 is TGTGCCAGCAGCTTAGCGCGTTACAATGAGCAGTTCTTC.